A single T cell receptor (beta chain) is shown here with its context. Its target is unknown. This sample is part of a study of cytomegalovirus exposure and HLA in healthy donors. Study results and caveats: Being productive about 87% or about 30% of the time was typical of most TCR beta V segments in an earlier analysis. The number of N-insertions in an Asian-associated ancestry cluster was reportedly below the approximately 690-donor mean in a later analysis. Analysis was carried out at a later point, and it linked a missense DCLRE1C variant to TCR beta V- and J-gene trimming.

Trimming removed 4 bases at V and 1 base at J, with 11 bases between. The CDR3 spans 15 residues. From germline, CDR1 is SEHNR and CDR2 FQNEAQ (reference sequence). Vbeta (60) and Jbeta (13) primers were used in the PCR. Original methodology: Later reanalysis found roughly 80 million unique TCR beta chains, around 10 million of them shared. Assay: immunoSEQ multiplex PCR; the TCRdb copy retains only in-frame clones and omits some. The V and J calls and clone size were taken over from that table, and D and trimming were inferred from the DNA. This sample yields approximately 200,000 clones, of which 65% to 80% are seen a single time; roughly a sixth belongs to the top ten.

The TCR sequence derives from a man aged 35-49 years in good health and CMV-seronegative. The V gene is TRBV7-9, the J gene TRBJ2-1, with D maybe TRBD2 (6 bases). Input material: PBMCs. Here the CDR3 DNA reads TGTGCCAGCAGCTGGCGGCGGGAATCCTACAATGAGCAGTTCTTC. It encodes CASSWRRESYNEQFF.